This TCR beta chain came from a study of HIV-infected patients and healthy controls. Findings of the study overall: HLA types of the donors remained undetermined. Compared with controls, mean Gini indices were significantly raised in HIV-infected repertoires, possibly indicating oligoclonality.

The CDR3 spans 17 residues. With 7 bases removed from V and 6 bases from J, the gap between germline ends came to 25 bases. Germline V gives CDR1 LGHDT, CDR2 YNNKEL (reference sequence). No cell fractionation was done, so the repertoire covers all unsorted peripheral blood T cells. This clonotype was counted ten times or more. No antigen is known for it. cDNA was made from about 500 ng RNA using alpha and beta constant primers. Using multiplexing indices, alpha and beta chain libraries were generated apart by chain-specific third strand synthesis. A 5' RACE adapter with a random hexamer and the SP2 primer site was joined to cDNA. TCRdb processed the 5' RACE reads anew with MiXCR; each CDR3 protein has one entry. Of over 9,000 distinct CDR3 sequences in the sample, 8% are singletons; the top ten hold roughly 32%.

The material was blood, obtained before antiretroviral therapy. The chain couples TRBV3-1 to TRBJ1-5; D may be TRBD1 (5 bases). This clonotype originated in an adult with HIV infection. The donor label of this sample is uncertain. The CDR3 nucleotides are TGTGCCAGCACTCGACCCCCGACAGAAGGTTCGCCTCAGCCCCAGCATTTT. Its protein product is CASTRPPTEGSPQPQHF.